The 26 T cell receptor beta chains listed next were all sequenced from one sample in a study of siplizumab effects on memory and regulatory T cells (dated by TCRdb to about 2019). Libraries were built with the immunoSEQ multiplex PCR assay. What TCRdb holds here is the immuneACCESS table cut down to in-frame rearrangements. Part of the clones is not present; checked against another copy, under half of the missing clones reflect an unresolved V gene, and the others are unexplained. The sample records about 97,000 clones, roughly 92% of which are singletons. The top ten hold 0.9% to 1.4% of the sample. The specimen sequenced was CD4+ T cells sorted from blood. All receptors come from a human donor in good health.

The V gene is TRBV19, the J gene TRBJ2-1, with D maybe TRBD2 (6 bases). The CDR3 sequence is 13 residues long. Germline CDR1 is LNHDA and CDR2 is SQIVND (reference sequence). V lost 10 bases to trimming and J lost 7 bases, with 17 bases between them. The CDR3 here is CATQLVGGNEQFF. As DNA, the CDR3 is TGTGCCACACAGCTAGTGGGGGGAAATGAGCAGTTCTTC.

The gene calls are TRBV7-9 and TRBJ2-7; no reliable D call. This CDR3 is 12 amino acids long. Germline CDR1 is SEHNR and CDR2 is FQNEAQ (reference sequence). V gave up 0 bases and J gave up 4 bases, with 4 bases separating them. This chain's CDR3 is CASSLATYEQYF. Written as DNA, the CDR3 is TGTGCCAGCAGCTTAGCGACGTACGAGCAGTACTTC.

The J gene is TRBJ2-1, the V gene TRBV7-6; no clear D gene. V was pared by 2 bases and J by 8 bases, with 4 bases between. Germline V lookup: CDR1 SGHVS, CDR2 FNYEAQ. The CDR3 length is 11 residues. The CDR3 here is CASSLHHEQFF. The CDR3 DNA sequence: TGTGCCAGCAGCTTACACCATGAGCAGTTCTTC.

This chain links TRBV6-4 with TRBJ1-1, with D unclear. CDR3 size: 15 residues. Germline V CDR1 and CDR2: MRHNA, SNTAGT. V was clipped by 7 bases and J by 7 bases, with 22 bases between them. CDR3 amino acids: CASMPSSAGFGEAFF. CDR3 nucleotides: TGTGCCAGCATGCCCAGTAGTGCCGGTTTTGGTGAAGCTTTCTTT.

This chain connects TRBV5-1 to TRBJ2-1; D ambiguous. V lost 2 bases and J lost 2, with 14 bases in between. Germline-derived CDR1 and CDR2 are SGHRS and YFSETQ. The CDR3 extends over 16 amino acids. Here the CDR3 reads CASSLQGLGTYNEQFF. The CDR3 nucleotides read TGCGCCAGCAGCTTACAAGGGTTAGGGACCTACAATGAGCAGTTCTTC.

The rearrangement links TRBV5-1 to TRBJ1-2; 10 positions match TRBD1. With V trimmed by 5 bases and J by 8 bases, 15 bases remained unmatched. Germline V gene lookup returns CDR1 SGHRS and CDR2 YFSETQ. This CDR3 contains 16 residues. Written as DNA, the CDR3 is TGCGCCAGCAGTTTAGACCGGGACAGGGGTTCGTGGGGCTACACCTTC. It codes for CASSLDRDRGSWGYTF. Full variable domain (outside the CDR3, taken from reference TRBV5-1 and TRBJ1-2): KAGVTQTPRYLIKTRGQQVTLSCSPISGHRSVSWYQQTPGQGLQFLFEYFSETQRNKGNFPGRFSGRQFSNSRSEMNVSTLELGDSALYLCASSLDRDRGSWGYTFGSGTRLTVV.

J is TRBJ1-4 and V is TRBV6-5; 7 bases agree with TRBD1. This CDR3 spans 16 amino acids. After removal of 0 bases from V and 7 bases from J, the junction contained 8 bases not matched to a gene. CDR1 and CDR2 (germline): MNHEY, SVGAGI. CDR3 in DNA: TGTGCCAGCAGTTACTCGTATATGACAGGGCGTGAAAAACTGTTTTTT. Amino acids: CASSYSYMTGREKLFF.

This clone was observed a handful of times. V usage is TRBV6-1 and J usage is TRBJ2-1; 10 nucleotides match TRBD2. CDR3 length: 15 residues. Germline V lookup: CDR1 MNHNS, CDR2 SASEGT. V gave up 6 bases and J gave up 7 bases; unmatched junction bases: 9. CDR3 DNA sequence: TGTGCCAGCAGCTCGCTAGCGGGGGCGACGAATGAGCAGTTCTTC. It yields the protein CASSSLAGATNEQFF.

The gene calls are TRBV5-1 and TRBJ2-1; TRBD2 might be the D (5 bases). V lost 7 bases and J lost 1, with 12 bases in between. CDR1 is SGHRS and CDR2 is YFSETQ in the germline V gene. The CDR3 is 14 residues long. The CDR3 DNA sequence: TGCGCCAGCGGTCATGAGGGATCCTACAATGAGCAGTTCTTC. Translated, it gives CASGHEGSYNEQFF.

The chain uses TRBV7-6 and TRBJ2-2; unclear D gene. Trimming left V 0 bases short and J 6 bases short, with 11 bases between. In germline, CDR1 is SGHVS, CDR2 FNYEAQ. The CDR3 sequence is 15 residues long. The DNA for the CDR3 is TGTGCCAGCAGCTTAGCGTCGATAACGGCCGGGGAGCTGTTTTTT. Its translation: CASSLASITAGELFF.

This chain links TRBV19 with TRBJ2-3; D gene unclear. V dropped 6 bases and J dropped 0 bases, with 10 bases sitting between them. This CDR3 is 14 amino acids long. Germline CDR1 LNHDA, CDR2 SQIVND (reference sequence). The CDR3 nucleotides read TGTGCCAGTAGGGTGGATTCTAGCACAGATACGCAGTATTTT. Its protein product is CASRVDSSTDTQYF. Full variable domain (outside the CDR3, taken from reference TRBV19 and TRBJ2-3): DGGITQSPKYLFRKEGQNVTLSCEQNLNHDAMYWYRQDPGQGLRLIYYSQIVNDFQKGDIAEGYSVSREKKESFPLTVTSAQKNPTAFYLCASRVDSSTDTQYFGPGTRLTVL.

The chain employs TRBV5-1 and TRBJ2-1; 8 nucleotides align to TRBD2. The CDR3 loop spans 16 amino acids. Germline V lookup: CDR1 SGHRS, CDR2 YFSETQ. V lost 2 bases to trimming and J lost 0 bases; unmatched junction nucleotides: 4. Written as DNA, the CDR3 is TGCGCCAGCAGCTTCTTCGGGAGGGCCTCCTACAATGAGCAGTTCTTC. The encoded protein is CASSFFGRASYNEQFF.

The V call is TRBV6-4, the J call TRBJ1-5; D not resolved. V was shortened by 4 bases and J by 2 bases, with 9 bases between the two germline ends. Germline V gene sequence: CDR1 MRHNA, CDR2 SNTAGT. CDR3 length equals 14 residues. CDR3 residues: CASSVDGGNQPQHF. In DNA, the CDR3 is TGTGCCAGCAGTGTAGATGGTGGCAATCAGCCCCAGCATTTT.

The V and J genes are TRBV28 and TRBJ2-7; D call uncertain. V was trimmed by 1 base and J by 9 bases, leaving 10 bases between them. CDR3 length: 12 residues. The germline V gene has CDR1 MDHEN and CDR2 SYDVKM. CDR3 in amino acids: CASSLLGSVQYF. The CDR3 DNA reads TGTGCCAGCAGTTTATTAGGTTCCGTGCAGTACTTC.

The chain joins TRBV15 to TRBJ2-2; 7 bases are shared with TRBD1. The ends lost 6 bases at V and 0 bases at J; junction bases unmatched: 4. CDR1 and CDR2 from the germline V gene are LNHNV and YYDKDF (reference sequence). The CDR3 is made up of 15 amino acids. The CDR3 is CATRWDSTNTGELFF. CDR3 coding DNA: TGTGCCACCAGATGGGACAGTACGAACACCGGGGAGCTGTTTTTT.

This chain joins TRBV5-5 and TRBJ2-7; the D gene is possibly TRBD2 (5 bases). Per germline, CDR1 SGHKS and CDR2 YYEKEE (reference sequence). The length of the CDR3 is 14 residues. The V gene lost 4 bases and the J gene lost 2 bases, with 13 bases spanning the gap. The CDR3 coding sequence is TGTGCCAGCAGCGGATGGAGGCCCACCTACGAGCAGTACTTC. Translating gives CASSGWRPTYEQYF. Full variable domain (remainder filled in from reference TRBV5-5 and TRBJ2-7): DAGVTQSPTHLIKTRGQQVTLRCSPISGHKSVSWYQQVLGQGPQFIFQYYEKEERGRGNFPDRFSARQFPNYSSELNVNALLLGDSALYLCASSGWRPTYEQYFGPGTRLTVT.

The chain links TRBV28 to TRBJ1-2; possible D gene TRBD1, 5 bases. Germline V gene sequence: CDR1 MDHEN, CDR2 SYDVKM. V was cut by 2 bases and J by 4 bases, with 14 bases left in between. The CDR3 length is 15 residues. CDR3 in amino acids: CASSLGGSTFYGYTF. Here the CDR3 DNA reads TGTGCCAGCAGTTTAGGGGGTAGCACTTTCTATGGCTACACCTTC.

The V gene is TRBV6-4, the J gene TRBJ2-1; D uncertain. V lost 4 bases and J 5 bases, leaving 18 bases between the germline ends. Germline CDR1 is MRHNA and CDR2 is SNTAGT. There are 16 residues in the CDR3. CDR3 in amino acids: CASSGNGGVRDNEQFF. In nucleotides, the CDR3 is TGTGCCAGCAGTGGTAACGGTGGGGTTCGGGACAATGAGCAGTTCTTC.

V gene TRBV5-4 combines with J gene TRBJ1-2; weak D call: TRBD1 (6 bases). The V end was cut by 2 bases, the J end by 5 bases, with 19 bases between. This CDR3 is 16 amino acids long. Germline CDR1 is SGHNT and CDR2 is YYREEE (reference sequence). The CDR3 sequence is CASSFEGGRTIYGYTF. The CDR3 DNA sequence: TGTGCCAGCAGCTTCGAAGGGGGGAGGACTATTTATGGCTACACCTTC.

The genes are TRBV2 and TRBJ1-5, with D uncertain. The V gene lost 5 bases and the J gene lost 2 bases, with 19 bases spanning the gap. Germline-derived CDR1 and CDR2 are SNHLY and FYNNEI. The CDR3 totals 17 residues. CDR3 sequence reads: CASSPLYRAEGNQPQHF. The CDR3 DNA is TGTGCCAGCAGTCCTCTGTATCGCGCCGAAGGCAATCAGCCCCAGCATTTT. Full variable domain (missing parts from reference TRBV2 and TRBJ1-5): EPEVTQTPSHQVTQMGQEVILRCVPISNHLYFYWYRQILGQKVEFLVSFYNNEISEKSEIFDDQFSVERPDGSNFTLKIRSTKLEDSAMYFCASSPLYRAEGNQPQHFGDGTRLSIL.

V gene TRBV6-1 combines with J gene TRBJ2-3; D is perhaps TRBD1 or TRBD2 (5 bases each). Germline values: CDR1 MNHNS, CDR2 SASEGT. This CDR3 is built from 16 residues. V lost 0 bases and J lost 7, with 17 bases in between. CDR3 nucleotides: TGTGCCAGCAGTGAAGCCGACTCGGGGCGCGGTTATACGCAGTATTTT. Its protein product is CASSEADSGRGYTQYF.

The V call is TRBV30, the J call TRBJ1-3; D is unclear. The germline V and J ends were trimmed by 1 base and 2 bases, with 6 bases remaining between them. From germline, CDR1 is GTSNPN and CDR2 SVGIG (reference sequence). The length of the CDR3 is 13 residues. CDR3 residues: CAWSEGTGNTIYF. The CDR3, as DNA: TGTGCCTGGAGTGAGGGAACTGGAAACACCATATATTTT.

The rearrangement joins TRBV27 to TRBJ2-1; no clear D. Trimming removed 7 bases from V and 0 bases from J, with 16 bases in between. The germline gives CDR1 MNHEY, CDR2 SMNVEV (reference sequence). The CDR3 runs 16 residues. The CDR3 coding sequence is TGTGCCAGCATACTGAGAGGTGGTAGCTCCTACAATGAGCAGTTCTTC. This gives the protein CASILRGGSSYNEQFF.

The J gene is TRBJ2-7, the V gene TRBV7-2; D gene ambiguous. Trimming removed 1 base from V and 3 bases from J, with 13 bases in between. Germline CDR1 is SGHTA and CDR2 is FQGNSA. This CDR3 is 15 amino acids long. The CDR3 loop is CASSLVTRQSYEQYF. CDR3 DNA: TGTGCCAGCAGCTTAGTAACACGGCAGAGCTACGAGCAGTACTTC.

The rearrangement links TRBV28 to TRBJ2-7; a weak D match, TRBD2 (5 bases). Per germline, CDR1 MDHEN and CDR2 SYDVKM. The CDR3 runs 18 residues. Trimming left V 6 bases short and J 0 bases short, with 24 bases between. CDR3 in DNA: TGTGCCAGCAGCTTTAATCTGGAAAATAGGGAGACCTCCTACGAGCAGTACTTC. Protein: CASSFNLENRETSYEQYF.

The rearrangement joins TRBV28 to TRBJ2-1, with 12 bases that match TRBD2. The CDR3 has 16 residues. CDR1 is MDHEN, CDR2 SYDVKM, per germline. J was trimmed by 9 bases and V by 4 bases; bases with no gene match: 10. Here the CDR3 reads CASSYPRLAGVSEQFF. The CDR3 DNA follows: TGTGCCAGCAGTTACCCTCGACTAGCGGGAGTTTCTGAGCAGTTCTTC.